This TCR beta chain was documented in a study of cytomegalovirus exposure and HLA in healthy donors. General study findings and limits: Most subjects had HLA-A and HLA-B alleles reportedly predicted accurately by TCR beta sequences.

This CDR3 contains 14 residues. Germline values: CDR1 SGHRS, CDR2 YFSETQ. Trimming at V came to 3 bases and at J to 5 bases, leaving 6 bases not matched to a gene. The PCR used 60 Vbeta and 13 Jbeta primers. Sequencing was performed with immunoSEQ multiplex PCR; in TCRdb, only in-frame clones are kept and a portion is missing. Of about 130,000 clones in the sample, roughly 80% were seen once. Turning to this clone: Its specificity is unknown.

The chain carries TRBV5-1 and TRBJ1-2; 8 nucleotides agree with TRBD1. The clonotype was recovered from a man in his forties or fifties in good health and CMV-seronegative. The source material was PBMCs. The CDR3 sequence: CASSSDGQGYGYTF. The CDR3 DNA sequence: TGCGCCAGCAGCTCGGACGGACAGGGTTATGGCTACACCTTC.